This T cell receptor (beta chain) was sequenced for a study of Ad26.COV2.S vaccination and SARS-CoV-2 variants. Method: immunoSEQ multiplex PCR; TCRdb's copy keeps in-frame clones and lacks some. The sample lists some 190,000 clones; about 83% were seen once. The V gene lost 1 base and the J gene lost 1 base, with 7 bases spanning the gap. The V gene's germline CDR1 is KGHSH and CDR2 LQKENI. CDR3 size: 14 residues. This clonotype was sampled from a human donor who had recovered from COVID-19. The chain is built from TRBV18 and TRBJ1-1, with D maybe TRBD1 (6 bases). The sequencing here drew on peripheral blood, taken after recovery from COVID-19. The chain's CDR3 is CASSPRQANTEAFF. The CDR3 region has the DNA TGTGCCAGCTCACCACGACAGGCGAACACTGAAGCTTTCTTT. The full variable domain, completed using reference TRBV18 and TRBJ1-1, is NAGVMQNPRHLVRRRGQEARLRCSPMKGHSHVYWYRQLPEEGLKFMVYLQKENIIDESGMPKERFSAEFPKEGPSILRIQQVVRGDSAAYFCASSPRQANTEAFFGQGTRLTVV.